This TCR beta chain comes out of a study of cytomegalovirus exposure and HLA in healthy donors. Study context: Caucasian-associated ancestry cluster membership applied to around 80% of approximately 400 genotyped donors. General study findings and limits: High sensitivity and specificity were reportedly achieved when the classifier diagnosed cytomegalovirus status.

CDR3 length: 14 residues. CDR1 is MNHEY and CDR2 is SVGAGI in the germline V gene. Between the trimmed V and J ends, which lost 0 bases and 2 bases, there was a span of 7 bases. PCR employed 60 Vbeta and 13 Jbeta primers. Some clones are missing from TCRdb's copy, which holds only in-frame ones; the method was immunoSEQ multiplex PCR. The sample gives some 150,000 clones, roughly 79% of which show up once; 2.8% is in the top ten. As for this clone: Its antigen is not known.

This receptor was obtained from a male donor in good health and CMV-seronegative. Sequencing was carried out using PBMCs. The V call is TRBV6-5, the J call TRBJ1-1, with D uncertain. Here the CDR3 DNA reads TGTGCCAGCAGTTACTCAAAAGCAAACACTGAAGCTTTCTTT. Its translation is CASSYSKANTEAFF.